Listed here are 30 T cell receptor beta chains from one sample, sequenced in a study of T-cell reconstitution after alpha-beta-depleted transplantation in children. The library targeted TCRbeta and was prepared with unique molecular identifiers. TCRdb called the PCR reads again in MiXCR, with one record for every CDR3 protein. Of about 640,000 distinct CDR3 sequences listed, roughly 13% are singletons. The source material was PBMCs, mostly from graft donor cells, sampled 360 days after TCRalphabeta/CD19-depleted stem cell transplant. The receptor set was obtained from a male patient younger than 18 who had a stem cell transplant for acute myeloid leukemia, so the T cells may come from the graft donor.

This chain uses TRBV7-9 with TRBJ2-2; TRBD2 matches 9 bases. With V trimmed by 4 bases and J by 1 base, 7 bases remained unmatched. CDR1 is SEHNR, CDR2 FQNEAQ, per germline (reference sequence). CDR3 size: 17 residues. CDR3 nucleotide sequence: TGTGCCAGCAGCTATCCTTCTAGCGGGGTGAACACCGGGGAGCTGTTTTTT. Protein product: CASSYPSSGVNTGELFF.

This clonotype was counted only a few times. CDR3 in DNA: TGCAGCGTTGCCCGCCGCCTCGGGAACAATGAGCAGTTCTTC. Translating it yields CSVARRLGNNEQFF. V and J are TRBV29-1 and TRBJ2-1; possibly TRBD2 for D (5 bases). The CDR3 runs 14 residues. Trimming took 4 bases from V and 5 from J, leaving 15 bases between them. Germline CDR1 is SQVTM and CDR2 is ANQGSEA.

The sample holds a few counts of this clonotype. The chain recombines TRBV18 with TRBJ2-1; TRBD2 matches 9 bases. The CDR3 totals 15 residues. Trimming cost V 6 bases and J 2 bases; bases outside gene matches: 5. Germline assignment: CDR1 KGHSH and CDR2 LQKENI. The CDR3 sequence is CASSISGSAYNEQFF. CDR3 DNA sequence: TGTGCCAGCTCCATTAGCGGGAGCGCCTACAATGAGCAGTTCTTC.

The genes are TRBV3-1 and TRBJ2-5; D unresolved. In germline, CDR1 is LGHDT, CDR2 YNNKEL (reference sequence). Between the trimmed V and J ends, which lost 4 bases and 2 bases, there was a span of 14 bases. The CDR3 totals 15 residues. CDR3 residues: CASSPILGGQETQYF. The CDR3 region has the DNA TGTGCCAGCAGCCCGATCTTAGGTGGGCAAGAGACCCAGTACTTC.

This clonotype was seen repeatedly, ten times or more. The chain couples TRBV12-3 or TRBV12-4 to TRBJ2-5; 11 bases match TRBD2. The CDR3 covers 15 residues. Trimming removed 5 bases from V and 6 bases from J; junction bases left unmatched: 8. The DNA of the CDR3 is TGTGCCAGCAGTCAACTAGCGGGGGCCTCAAAGACCCAGTACTTC. The encoded protein is CASSQLAGASKTQYF.

The sample holds a few counts of this clonotype. This chain joins TRBV7-9 and TRBJ1-2; no reliable D call. V lost 7 bases, J lost 13 bases, and 7 bases lay in between. This CDR3 spans 8 amino acids. Germline CDR1 and CDR2: SEHNR and FQNEAQ (reference sequence). The CDR3, as DNA: TGTGCCAGCACCCCCCCCACCTTC. The encoded protein is CASTPPTF.

This clonotype was observed many times. The J gene is TRBJ1-2, the V gene TRBV6-1; the D is unclear. V lost 4 bases to trimming and J lost 9 bases, with 15 bases between them. CDR3 size: 13 residues. CDR1 is MNHNS, CDR2 SASEGT, per germline. CDR3 residues: CASSVGWGLRYTF. CDR3 in DNA: TGTGCCAGCAGTGTCGGTTGGGGTTTGCGCTACACCTTC.

The CDR3 loop reads CAWSMTSGAHTDTQYF. CDR3 in DNA: TGTGCCTGGAGTATGACTAGCGGGGCCCACACAGATACGCAGTATTTT. The rearrangement joins TRBV30 to TRBJ2-3, with 11 positions matching TRBD2. This CDR3 region has 16 residues. From germline, CDR1 is GTSNPN and CDR2 SVGIG (reference sequence). With 2 bases clipped from V and 2 bases from J, the junction kept 6 bases outside the gene matches.

This clonotype was found a few times. V is TRBV29-1 and J is TRBJ2-7; 7 bases fit TRBD1. There are 12 residues in the CDR3. Per germline, CDR1 SQVTM and CDR2 ANQGSEA. The V and J ends lost 8 bases and 0 bases, in that order; junction bases with no gene match: 4. The CDR3 here is CSTRQGSYEQYF. The DNA of the CDR3 is TGCAGCACTCGACAGGGCTCCTACGAGCAGTACTTC.

Only a few counts were recorded for this clonotype. J is TRBJ1-3 and V is TRBV28; D might be TRBD1 (6 bases). This CDR3 has 15 residues. Germline V lookup: CDR1 MDHEN, CDR2 SYDVKM. The ends were cut back, 5 bases at V and 0 bases at J, with 11 bases in the middle. The CDR3 DNA follows: TGTGCCAGCAGTCCCTACAGGGACTCTGGAAACACCATATATTTT. Its protein product is CASSPYRDSGNTIYF.

The chain employs TRBV20-1 and TRBJ2-1; D gene unclear. CDR1 is DFQATT and CDR2 is SNEGSKA in the germline V gene (reference sequence). The CDR3 spans 15 residues. Trimming pared 6 bases from V and 0 bases from J, leaving 15 bases between. The CDR3 loop is CSAPAWSSSYNEQFF. The CDR3 bases are TGCAGTGCGCCGGCTTGGTCTAGCTCCTACAATGAGCAGTTCTTC.

This clonotype has a handful of counts. The chain employs TRBV20-1 and TRBJ2-4; D is unresolved. Germline lookup yields CDR1 DFQATT and CDR2 SNEGSKA (reference sequence). The CDR3 sequence is 13 residues long. Trimming pared 7 bases from V and 5 bases from J, leaving 15 bases between. The CDR3 is CSVPPLVENIQYF. CDR3 DNA sequence: TGCAGTGTCCCCCCGCTGGTGGAAAACATTCAGTACTTC.

This clonotype was picked up a small number of times. This chain links TRBV20-1 with TRBJ1-2; no clear D gene. Germline V lookup: CDR1 DFQATT, CDR2 SNEGSKA (reference sequence). The CDR3 runs 10 residues. CDR3 sequence: CSPITPGYTF. CDR3 coding DNA: TGCAGCCCAATCACACCTGGCTACACCTTC.

This chain joins TRBV7-2 and TRBJ2-7; D remains ambiguous. Germline V CDR1 and CDR2: SGHTA, FQGNSA. Trimming took 2 bases from V and 6 from J, leaving 17 bases between them. The CDR3 length is 15 residues. CDR3 nucleotide sequence: TGTGCCAGCAGCTTAACCGACCAGGTCCCCCGCGAGCAGTACTTC. Protein: CASSLTDQVPREQYF. The variable domain in full, with the rest retrieved from reference TRBV7-2 and TRBJ2-7, is GAGVSQSPSNKVTEKGKDVELRCDPISGHTALYWYRQSLGQGLEFLIYFQGNSAPDKSGLPSDRFSAERTGGSVSTLTIQRTQQEDSAVYLCASSLTDQVPREQYFGPGTRLTVT.

V gene TRBV7-6 combines with J gene TRBJ2-7, with 10 bases matching TRBD2. CDR1 and CDR2 (germline): SGHVS, FNYEAQ. This CDR3 region has 19 residues. The ends lost 3 bases at V and 1 base at J; junction bases unmatched: 15. The CDR3 bases are TGTGCCAGCAGCTTTGTCGGGACTAGCGCCAGCGGGGCGTCCTACGAGCAGTACTTC. Translated: CASSFVGTSASGASYEQYF.

In its sample, this clonotype was seen many times. V usage is TRBV9 and J usage is TRBJ2-5; D remains ambiguous. The CDR3 extends over 14 amino acids. V gave up 0 bases and J gave up 1 base, with 7 bases separating them. In germline, CDR1 is SGDLS, CDR2 YYNGEE. CDR3 sequence reads: CASSVDFFQETQYF. The CDR3 DNA reads TGTGCCAGCAGCGTAGACTTTTTCCAAGAGACCCAGTACTTC.

This clonotype has a handful of counts. The chain joins TRBV28 to TRBJ1-5, with D maybe TRBD1 (6 bases). Trimming took off 7 bases at V and 7 bases at J, with 17 bases between the two ends. CDR1 is MDHEN, CDR2 SYDVKM, per germline. The CDR3 totals 14 residues. CDR3 DNA: TGTGCCAGCATTCACGGACAGTCCGGGCAGCCCCAGCATTTT. This gives the protein CASIHGQSGQPQHF.

This clonotype turned up a few times. The gene calls are TRBV29-1 and TRBJ2-3; 8 positions agree with TRBD2. Germline CDR1 reads SQVTM; CDR2 reads ANQGSEA. The CDR3 contains 16 residues. Trimming at V came to 3 bases and at J to 4 bases, leaving 12 bases not matched to a gene. The CDR3 DNA reads TGCAGCGTTGACCGCCCCTCAACGGGAGGGCCAGATACGCAGTATTTT. Translating it yields CSVDRPSTGGPDTQYF.

The chain links TRBV9 to TRBJ2-3; weak D call: TRBD2 (5 bases). CDR1 SGDLS and CDR2 YYNGEE come from the germline V gene. The CDR3 length is 16 residues. Deletions cut 0 bases from V and 1 base from J, with 12 bases between. CDR3 DNA: TGTGCCAGCAGCGTAGCTACGAGGGCGGGCACAGATACGCAGTATTTT. Translating gives CASSVATRAGTDTQYF.

This clonotype showed up just a few times. This chain connects TRBV28 to TRBJ1-6, with TRBD1 as a possible D gene (6 bases). Deletions cut 6 bases from V and 9 bases from J, with 24 bases between. The CDR3 has 17 residues. Germline V gives CDR1 MDHEN, CDR2 SYDVKM. The CDR3 nucleotides are TGTGCCAGCAGACTCTCAGGGGTTCGGGTATTGGGTTCACCCCTCCACTTT. This codes for CASRLSGVRVLGSPLHF. Full variable domain (missing parts from reference TRBV28 and TRBJ1-6): DVKVTQSSRYLVKRTGEKVFLECVQDMDHENMFWYRQDPGLGLRLIYFSYDVKMKEKGDIPEGYSVSREKKERFSLILESASTNQTSMYLCASRLSGVRVLGSPLHFGNGTRLTVT.

This sequence joins TRBV14 and TRBJ2-7; D is uncertain. In germline, CDR1 is SGHDN, CDR2 FVKESK. V was pared by 1 base and J by 1 base, with 20 bases between. CDR3 size: 18 residues. The CDR3 loop reads CASSQVRVGPTESYEQYF. DNA for the CDR3: TGTGCCAGCAGCCAAGTTCGTGTCGGCCCCACCGAATCCTACGAGCAGTACTTC.

The chain carries TRBV28 and TRBJ2-7; D possibly corresponds to TRBD1 (5 bases). The CDR3 totals 11 residues. The germline CDR1 and CDR2 sequences are MDHEN and SYDVKM. Trimming took 6 bases from V and 6 from J, leaving 9 bases between them. DNA for the CDR3: TGTGCCAGCAGAAGGGGTGGCGAGCAGTACTTC. It is translated as CASRRGGEQYF.

This clonotype was seen a few times. The genes are TRBV21-1 and TRBJ2-4; the table's TRBD1 call for D was not verified on the DNA. TRBV21-1 is tagged as a pseudogene. The CDR3 consists of 15 residues. CDR3 sequence: CASSFFSAYKNIQYF. The DNA of the CDR3 is TGTGCCAGCAGCTTTTTTAGCGCCTACAAAAACATTCAGTACTTC.

This clonotype was counted between two and nine times. The V gene is TRBV6-5, the J gene TRBJ1-2, with 7 bases fitting TRBD1. The trim removed 2 bases at V and 4 bases at J, leaving 10 bases unmatched. Germline lookup yields CDR1 MNHEY and CDR2 SVGAGI. The length of the CDR3 is 16 residues. The CDR3 here is CASSYGRTGPTYGYTF. CDR3 coding DNA: TGTGCCAGCAGTTACGGGCGGACAGGACCAACCTATGGCTACACCTTC.

The chain combines TRBV7-8 with TRBJ1-1, with unresolved D. CDR1 is SGHVS and CDR2 is FQNEAQ in the germline V gene. This CDR3 spans 12 amino acids. V gave up 9 bases and J gave up 1 base, with 9 bases separating them. CDR3 sequence (DNA): TGTGCCAGTCATGGCCCGAACACTGAAGCTTTCTTT. This codes for CASHGPNTEAFF. The full variable domain, completed using reference TRBV7-8 and TRBJ1-1, is GAGVSQSPRYKVAKRGQDVALRCDPISGHVSLFWYQQALGQGPEFLTYFQNEAQLDKSGLPSDRFFAERPEGSVSTLKIQRTQQEDSAVYLCASHGPNTEAFFGQGTRLTVV.

Comments on this clonotype: This may stem from a read error, because a much larger clone lies one nucleotide away. The chain recombines TRBV10-3 with TRBJ2-1, with D perhaps matching TRBD2 (6 bases). CDR3 length: 14 residues. Per germline, CDR1 ENHRY and CDR2 SYGVKD. CDR3 residues: CAISEAGSSNELFF. For the CDR3, the DNA is TGTGCCATCAGTGAGGCGGGGAGCTCCAATGAGCTGTTCTTC.

The rearrangement uses TRBV7-2 and TRBJ2-1, with TRBD2 as a possible D gene (6 bases). CDR1 is SGHTA, CDR2 FQGNSA, per germline. The CDR3 consists of 17 residues. The V end lost 1 base, the J end lost 8 bases, and 21 bases lay between the germline ends. The CDR3 here is CASSLGLTPGVTDEQFF. CDR3 in DNA: TGTGCCAGCAGCTTAGGGCTGACTCCGGGAGTCACCGATGAGCAGTTCTTC.

Only a few counts were recorded for this clonotype. This rearrangement joins TRBV7-2 to TRBJ2-7, with 9 bases lining up with TRBD2. The CDR3 sequence is 19 residues long. The V and J ends lost 1 base and 2 bases, in that order; junction bases with no gene match: 15. CDR1 and CDR2 (germline): SGHTA, FQGNSA. CDR3 DNA sequence: TGTGCCAGCAGCTTAGGGCGGTTCGGGCTAGCGGGACTGACCTACGAGCAGTACTTC. It translates to CASSLGRFGLAGLTYEQYF.

The chain combines TRBV6-5 with TRBJ2-7; no clear D gene. Germline assignment: CDR1 MNHEY and CDR2 SVGAGI. This CDR3 region has 16 residues. The V end lost 0 bases, the J end lost 2 bases, and 14 bases lay between the germline ends. The CDR3 is CASSYSYSEATYEQYF. The CDR3 DNA is TGTGCCAGCAGTTACTCCTACTCTGAGGCAACCTACGAGCAGTACTTC.

This clonotype was observed a few times. The DNA for the CDR3 is TGTGCCAGCTCGCCCGGGACCCTGCTCAATGAGCAGTTCTTC. Residues: CASSPGTLLNEQFF. The V call is TRBV18, the J call TRBJ2-1; D assignment may be TRBD1 or TRBD2 (5 bases each). The CDR3 totals 14 residues. V lost 6 bases to trimming and J lost 6 bases, with 15 bases between them. CDR1 and CDR2 (germline): KGHSH, LQKENI.